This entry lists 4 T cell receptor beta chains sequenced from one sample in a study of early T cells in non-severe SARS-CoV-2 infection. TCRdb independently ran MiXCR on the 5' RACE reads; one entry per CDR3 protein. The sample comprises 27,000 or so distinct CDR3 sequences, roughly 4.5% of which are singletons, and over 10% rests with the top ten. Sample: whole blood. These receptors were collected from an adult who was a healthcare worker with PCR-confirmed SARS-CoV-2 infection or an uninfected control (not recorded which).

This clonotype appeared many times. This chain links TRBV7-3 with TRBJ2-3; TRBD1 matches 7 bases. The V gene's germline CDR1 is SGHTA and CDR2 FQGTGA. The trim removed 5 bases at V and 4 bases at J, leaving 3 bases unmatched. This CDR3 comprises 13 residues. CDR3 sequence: CASSRQGSDTQYF. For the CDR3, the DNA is TGTGCCAGCAGCCGACAGGGATCAGATACGCAGTATTTT.

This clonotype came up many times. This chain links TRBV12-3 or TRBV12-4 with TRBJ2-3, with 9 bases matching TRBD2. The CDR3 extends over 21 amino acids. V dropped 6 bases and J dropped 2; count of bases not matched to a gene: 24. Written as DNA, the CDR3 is TGTGCCAGCAGCTACTCTTTCGATAGCGGGAGCCCCCTTACACACACAGATACGCAGTATTTT. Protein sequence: CASSYSFDSGSPLTHTDTQYF.

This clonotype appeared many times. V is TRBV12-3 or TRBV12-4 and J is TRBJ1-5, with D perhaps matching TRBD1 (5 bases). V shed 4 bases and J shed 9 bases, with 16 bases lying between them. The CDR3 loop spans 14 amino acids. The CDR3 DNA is TGTGCCAGCAGTTCCGTAGGGGTGAGTTTGCCCCAGCATTTT. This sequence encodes CASSSVGVSLPQHF.

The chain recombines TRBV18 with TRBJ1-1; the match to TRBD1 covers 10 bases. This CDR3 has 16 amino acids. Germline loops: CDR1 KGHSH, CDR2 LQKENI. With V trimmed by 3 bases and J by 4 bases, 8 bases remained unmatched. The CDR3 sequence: CASSPFRDRGFTEAFF. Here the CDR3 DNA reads TGTGCCAGCTCACCCTTCCGGGACAGGGGTTTCACTGAAGCTTTCTTT.